This T cell receptor (beta chain) was identified in a study of blood T cell repertoires in COVID-19. Study in general: Researchers got acute and convalescent COVID-19 samples from the United States, Italy and Spain. The analysed material was cDNA or gDNA that came from T cells, B-cell-depleted T cells, or PBMCs.

Germline V lookup: CDR1 SGHAT, CDR2 FQNNGV. Germline trimming cut 3 bases from V and 0 bases from J; bases unmatched to any gene: 3. The CDR3 contains 16 residues. In the study's own analysis: Amplification of reference gene primers was used by the study to estimate nucleated cell counts. Generated by immunoSEQ multiplex PCR, the TCRdb table keeps only in-frame clones and is missing some. D and trimming come from the DNA, and the V and J calls and clone size come from that table. Of roughly 110,000 clones listed, 75% to 95% are singletons. The sequencing sample was made of peripheral blood. The chain combines TRBV11-2 with TRBJ2-2; 8 nucleotides line up with TRBD2. The clonotype originates from a woman aged 25-40 years with acute or convalescent COVID-19. The CDR3 nucleotides read TGTGCCAGCAGCTTGGTTAGCGGGGCGAACACCGGGGAGCTGTTTTTT. Amino acids: CASSLVSGANTGELFF.